The 5 T cell receptor beta chains below were found in one sample sequenced in a study of identical twins. TCRdb analysed the 5' RACE reads with MiXCR anew, one entry per CDR3 protein. The sample carries approximately 690,000 distinct CDR3 sequences, 6.1% recorded once. The sample was naive T cells sorted from blood. These receptors originate from a man between 18 and 29 years old in good health.

J is TRBJ2-2 and V is TRBV7-3; D gene uncertain. Germline V CDR1 and CDR2: SGHTA, FQGTGA. Trimming shortened V by 0 bases and J by 7 bases, and 9 bases separated the two germline ends. This CDR3 has 14 residues. Here the CDR3 reads CASSLTHPGGELFF. DNA for the CDR3: TGTGCCAGCAGCTTAACCCACCCGGGCGGGGAGCTGTTTTTT.

V is TRBV5-1 and J is TRBJ2-7; weak D call: TRBD1 (5 bases). Trimming cost V 2 bases and J 4 bases, with 16 bases left between them. CDR1 is SGHRS and CDR2 is YFSETQ in the germline V gene. This CDR3 region has 15 residues. CDR3 nucleotide sequence: TGCGCCAGCAGCTTAAGGGGTCCTCTATTTTACGAGCAGTACGTC. It translates to CASSLRGPLFYEQYV.

This clonotype was detected many times. The chain couples TRBV14 to TRBJ2-7, with D maybe TRBD1 (6 bases). Germline V gene sequence: CDR1 SGHDN, CDR2 FVKESK. Trimming removed 4 bases from V and 4 bases from J, with 11 bases in between. The CDR3 contains 13 residues. This chain's CDR3 is CASSRAQGYEQYF. The CDR3 bases are TGTGCCAGCAGCCGAGCCCAGGGGTACGAGCAGTACTTC.

The rearrangement joins TRBV10-3 to TRBJ2-1; 14 positions agree with TRBD2. The germline V gene has CDR1 ENHRY and CDR2 SYGVKD. The CDR3 is 16 residues long. The V and J ends lost 4 bases and 6 bases, in that order; junction bases with no gene match: 5. CDR3 in DNA: TGTGCCATCAGTGGACGACTAGCGGGAGGGATCAATGAGCAGTTCTTC. This encodes CAISGRLAGGINEQFF.

Only a few counts were recorded for this clonotype. CDR3 protein: CASSPRWGRHEQYV. The CDR3 region has the DNA TGTGCCAGCAGTCCCCGATGGGGTCGTCACGAGCAGTACGTC. The rearrangement uses TRBV27 and TRBJ2-7; D gene unclear. The V end was cut by 5 bases, the J end by 5 bases, with 16 bases between. The germline V gene has CDR1 MNHEY and CDR2 SMNVEV (reference sequence). The CDR3 contains 14 residues.